The subject of this entry is one T cell receptor beta chain. This specimen comes from a study of blood T cell repertoires in COVID-19. Background on the study: There were acute and convalescent COVID-19 samples, and they came from the United States, Italy and Spain. T cells, B-cell-depleted T cells, or PBMCs supplied cDNA or gDNA.

The authors' processing: The assay estimated nucleated cells by amplifying reference gene primers. Measured with immunoSEQ multiplex PCR; TCRdb has only the in-frame clones, and not every one. V and J calls and clone size are given by that table; D and trimming were obtained from the DNA. The data contain 110,000 or so clones, about 87% of them seen just once; the ten biggest clones take up about 2%. Per germline, CDR1 SGHNT and CDR2 YYREEE (reference sequence). This CDR3 is 16 amino acids long. V lost 1 base and J lost 4, with 17 bases in between. The source of this sequence is a woman aged 50 to 60 with acute or convalescent COVID-19. The chain links TRBV5-4 to TRBJ1-2; D uncertain. Sequenced sample: peripheral blood. The CDR3 is CASSLISAGSFYGYTF. CDR3 DNA sequence: TGTGCCAGCAGCTTGATCTCTGCGGGCAGCTTCTATGGCTACACCTTC.